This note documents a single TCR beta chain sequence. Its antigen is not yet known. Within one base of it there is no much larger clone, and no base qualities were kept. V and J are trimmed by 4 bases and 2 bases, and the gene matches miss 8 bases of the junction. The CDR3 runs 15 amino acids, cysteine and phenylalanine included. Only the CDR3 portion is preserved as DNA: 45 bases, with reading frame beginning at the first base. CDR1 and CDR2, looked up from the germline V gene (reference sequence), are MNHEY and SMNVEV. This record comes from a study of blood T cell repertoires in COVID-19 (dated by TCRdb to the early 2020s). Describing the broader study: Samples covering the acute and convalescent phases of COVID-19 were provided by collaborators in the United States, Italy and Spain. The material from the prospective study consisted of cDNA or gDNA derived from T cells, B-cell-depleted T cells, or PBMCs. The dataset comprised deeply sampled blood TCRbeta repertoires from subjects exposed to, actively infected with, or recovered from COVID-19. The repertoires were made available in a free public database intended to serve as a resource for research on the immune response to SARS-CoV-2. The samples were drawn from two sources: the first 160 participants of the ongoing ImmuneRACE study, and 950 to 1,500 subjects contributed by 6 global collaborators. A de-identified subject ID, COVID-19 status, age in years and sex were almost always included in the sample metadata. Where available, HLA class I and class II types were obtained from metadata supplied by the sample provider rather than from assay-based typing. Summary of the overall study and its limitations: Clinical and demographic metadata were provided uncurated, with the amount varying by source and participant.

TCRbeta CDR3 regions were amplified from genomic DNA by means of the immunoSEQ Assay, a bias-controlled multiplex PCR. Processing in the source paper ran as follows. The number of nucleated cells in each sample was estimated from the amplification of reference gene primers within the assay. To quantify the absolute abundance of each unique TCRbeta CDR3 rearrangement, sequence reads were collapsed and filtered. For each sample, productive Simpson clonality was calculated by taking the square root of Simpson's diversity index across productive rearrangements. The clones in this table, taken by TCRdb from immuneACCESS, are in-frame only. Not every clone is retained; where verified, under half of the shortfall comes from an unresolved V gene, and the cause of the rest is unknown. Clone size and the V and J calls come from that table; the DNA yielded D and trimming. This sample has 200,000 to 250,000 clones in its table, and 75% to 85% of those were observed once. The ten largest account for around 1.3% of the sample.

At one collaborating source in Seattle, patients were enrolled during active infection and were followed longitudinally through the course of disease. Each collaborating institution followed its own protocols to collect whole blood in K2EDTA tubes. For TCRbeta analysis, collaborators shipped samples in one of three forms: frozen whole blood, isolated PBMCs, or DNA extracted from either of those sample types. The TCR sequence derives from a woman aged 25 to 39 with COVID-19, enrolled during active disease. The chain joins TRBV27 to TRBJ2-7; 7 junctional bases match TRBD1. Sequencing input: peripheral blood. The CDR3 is CASSSSTGSTYEQYF. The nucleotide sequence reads TGTGCCAGCAGTTCGTCGACAGGGTCGACCTACGAGCAGTACTTC.